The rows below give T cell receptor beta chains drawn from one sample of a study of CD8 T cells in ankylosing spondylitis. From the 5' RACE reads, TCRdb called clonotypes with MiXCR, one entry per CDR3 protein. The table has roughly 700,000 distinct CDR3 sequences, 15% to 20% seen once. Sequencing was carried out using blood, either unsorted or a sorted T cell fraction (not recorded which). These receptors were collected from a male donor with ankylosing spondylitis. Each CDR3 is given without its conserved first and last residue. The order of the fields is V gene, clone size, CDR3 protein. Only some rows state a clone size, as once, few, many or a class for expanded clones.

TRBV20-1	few	SARMGAEETQY
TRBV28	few	ATKLDRRQETQY
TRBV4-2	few	ASSQDGSGRPGETQY
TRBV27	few	ASSLMTANTEAF
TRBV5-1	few	ASSSRGGYTEAF
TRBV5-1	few	ASSSTIQETQY
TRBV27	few	ASSLGQFSEQY
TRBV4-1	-	ASSQAITTEAF
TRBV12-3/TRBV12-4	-	ASSPAPGSGNTIY
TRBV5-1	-	ASSIDGGDQPQH
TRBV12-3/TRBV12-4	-	ATSGTGASANYGYT
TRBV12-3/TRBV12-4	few	ASSRDRGQRETQY
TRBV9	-	ASSATGGPNEKLF
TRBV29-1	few	SVGGGTANEKLF
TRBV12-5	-	ASGLKFGQAVYSGNTIY
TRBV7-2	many	ASSLGTGGYEPQH
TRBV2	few	ASSPGAENGYT
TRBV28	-	ASSAPGTGGEKLF
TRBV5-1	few	ASSRGATAEETQY
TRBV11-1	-	ASSLVQGFQF
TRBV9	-	ASSATGRYGYT
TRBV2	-	ASRVQGEDGYT
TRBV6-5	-	ASSSHGTETSGANVLT
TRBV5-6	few	ASSFPGLGEAF
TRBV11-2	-	ASSLLGTSGSSSYNEQF
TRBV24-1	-	ATATGKTETQY
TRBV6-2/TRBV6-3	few	ASTPSWGNEQF
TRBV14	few	ASSQAGGYYGYT
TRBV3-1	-	ASSQDWLAVQETQY
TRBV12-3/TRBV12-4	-	ASSGFVASTDTQY
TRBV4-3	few	ASSQDERDTDTQY
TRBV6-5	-	ASSYSLQSYNEQF
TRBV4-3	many	ASSRGQPPANEKLF
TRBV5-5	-	ASSLDRVANTEAF
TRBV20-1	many	SARDRREGQETQY
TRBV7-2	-	ASSPINRDTEAF
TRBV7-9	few	ASSAVTNEQF
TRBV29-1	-	SVEPGQGPYEQY
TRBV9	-	ASSVGMTTGANVLT